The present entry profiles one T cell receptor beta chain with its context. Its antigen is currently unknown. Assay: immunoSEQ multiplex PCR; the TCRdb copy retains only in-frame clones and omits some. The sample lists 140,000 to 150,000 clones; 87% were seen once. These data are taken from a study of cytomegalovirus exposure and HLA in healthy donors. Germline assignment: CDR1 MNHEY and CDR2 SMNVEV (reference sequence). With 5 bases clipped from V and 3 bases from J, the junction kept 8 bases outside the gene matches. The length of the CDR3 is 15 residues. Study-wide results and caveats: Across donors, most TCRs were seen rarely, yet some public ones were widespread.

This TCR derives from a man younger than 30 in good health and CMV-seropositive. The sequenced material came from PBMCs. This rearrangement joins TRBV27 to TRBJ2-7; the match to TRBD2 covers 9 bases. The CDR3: CASSPKRLAVYEQYF. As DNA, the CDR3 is TGTGCCAGCAGTCCAAAGCGACTAGCGGTCTACGAGCAGTACTTC.